This note documents a single T cell receptor (beta chain) sequence. CDR3-region Arm-PCR and iRepertoire HTBI primers produced the TCR beta libraries. TCRdb independently ran MiXCR on the multiplex PCR reads; one entry per CDR3 protein. The sample includes 510,000 or so distinct CDR3 sequences, around 12% of them seen just once. The data were taken from a study of regulatory T cells in long-lasting Graves disease. Across the whole study: Less than 3 months of antithyroid drugs had been taken by newly diagnosed Graves' patients.

Regarding time point: newly diagnosed GD, antithyroid drugs for less than 3 months. From RNA extracted from PBMCs, the TCR library was made. The authors diagnosed Graves' disease using American Thyroid Association guidelines. The same specimen was also included in a second study, on T cells in Graves' hyperthyroidism and ophthalmopathy. That report notes: With the HTBI primer set, the TCR CDR3 went through a first round of RT-PCR. Within blood appeared most thyroid clonotypes that had expanded above 0.001.

The input for sequencing was peripheral blood mononuclear cells (PBMCs), taken at new diagnosis, from a patient treated with antithyroid drugs. The receptor was isolated from a woman in her thirties with Graves disease.

CDR3 protein: CAISGSEDEQFF. The CDR3 coding sequence is TGTGCCATCAGTGGGAGTGAGGATGAGCAGTTCTTC. The V call is TRBV10-3, the J call TRBJ2-1, with D hard to call. The CDR3 loop spans 12 amino acids. Germline lookup yields CDR1 ENHRY and CDR2 SYGVKD. Trimming took off 4 bases at V and 8 bases at J, with 9 bases between the two ends.